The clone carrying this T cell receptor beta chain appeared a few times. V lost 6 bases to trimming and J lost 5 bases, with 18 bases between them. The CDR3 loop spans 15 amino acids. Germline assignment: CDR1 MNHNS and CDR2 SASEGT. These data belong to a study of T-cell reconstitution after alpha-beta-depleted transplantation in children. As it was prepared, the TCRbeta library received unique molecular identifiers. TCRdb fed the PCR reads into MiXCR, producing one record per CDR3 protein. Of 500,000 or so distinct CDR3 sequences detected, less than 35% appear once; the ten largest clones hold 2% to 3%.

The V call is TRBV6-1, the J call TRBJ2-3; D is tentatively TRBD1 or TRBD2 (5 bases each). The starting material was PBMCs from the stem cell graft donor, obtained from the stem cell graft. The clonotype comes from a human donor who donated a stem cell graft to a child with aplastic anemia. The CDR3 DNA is TGTGCCAGCAGCCAGACGGGACCGCCGAGAGATACGCAGTATTTT. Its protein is CASSQTGPPRDTQYF.